These T cell receptor beta chains were read from a single sample in a study of cytomegalovirus exposure and HLA in healthy donors. Produced via immunoSEQ multiplex PCR; TCRdb's table is partial and in-frame only. The table records 110,000 to 150,000 clones, roughly nine tenths of them present only once. The sequenced material came from PBMCs. The receptors come from a man younger than 30 in good health and CMV-seronegative. Each CDR3 is given with its conserved first and last residue. Fields, in order: clone size, J gene, D gene, V gene, CDR3 protein, CDR3 DNA. The D gene is left open where the match is weak. Only some rows state a clone size, as once, few, many or a class for expanded clones.

>-|TRBJ2-1|-|TRBV7-6
CASSLDQGTNEQFF
TGTGCCAGCAGCTTAGATCAGGGTACGAATGAGCAGTTCTTC
>few|TRBJ2-7|-|TRBV14
CASSPMRLLSTYEQYF
TGTGCCAGCAGCCCTATGAGGCTGTTATCAACCTACGAGCAGTACTTC
>once|TRBJ2-6|-|TRBV6-1
CASSEWAGRGANVLTF
TGTGCCAGCAGTGAATGGGCAGGGAGGGGGGCCAACGTCCTGACTTTC
>-|TRBJ2-3|-|TRBV30
CAWRPPGTDTQYF
TGTGCCTGGAGGCCTCCGGGCACAGATACGCAGTATTTT
>-|TRBJ2-5|TRBD2|TRBV5-1
CASSLSGGQETQYF
TGCGCCAGCAGCCTTAGCGGGGGACAAGAGACCCAGTACTTC
>-|TRBJ1-1|TRBD1|TRBV10-1
CASSTFRTGRATEAFF
TGCGCCAGCAGTACTTTTCGGACAGGGCGGGCCACTGAAGCTTTCTTT
>-|TRBJ2-1|-|TRBV28
CASSFVGGNEQFF
TGTGCCAGCAGTTTTGTTGGAGGCAATGAGCAGTTCTTC
>-|TRBJ2-5|-|TRBV11-2
CASSSQSVKRETQYF
TGTGCCAGCAGCAGCCAGTCGGTAAAGAGGGAGACCCAGTACTTC
>few|TRBJ1-1|-|TRBV7-8
CASSLKLSSEAFF
TGTGCCAGCAGCTTAAAGTTGTCAAGTGAGGCTTTCTTT
>-|TRBJ1-2|-|TRBV19
CASSIAVTVTNYGYTF
TGTGCCAGTAGTATTGCCGTGACAGTTACTAACTATGGCTACACCTTC
>-|TRBJ1-4|-|TRBV7-8
CASSLVQKEKLFF
TGTGCCAGCAGCTTAGTCCAAAAAGAAAAACTGTTTTTT
>-|TRBJ2-3|TRBD1|TRBV6-1
CASSALLSTGPTDTQYF
TGTGCCAGCAGTGCCCTACTCTCGACAGGGCCCACAGATACGCAGTATTTT
>-|TRBJ1-2|TRBD1|TRBV5-1
CASSTGQGEGGYTF
TGCGCCAGCAGCACCGGACAGGGGGAGGGTGGCTACACCTTC
>-|TRBJ2-7|TRBD2|TRBV9
CASSAGPGLAGGTIYEQYF
TGTGCCAGCAGCGCCGGCCCGGGACTAGCGGGGGGTACCATCTACGAGCAGTACTTC
>-|TRBJ1-2|TRBD1|TRBV5-1
CASSSPGTGGFANYGYTF
TGCGCCAGCAGCTCACCCGGGACAGGGGGCTTCGCCAACTATGGCTACACCTTC
>few|TRBJ1-2|-|TRBV5-1
CASSFRQDQYGYTF
TGCGCCAGCAGCTTTCGACAGGATCAGTATGGCTACACCTTC
>-|TRBJ2-1|TRBD2|TRBV7-2
CASSPPAGGYNEQFF
TGTGCCAGCAGCCCCCCAGCGGGGGGTTACAATGAGCAGTTCTTC
>once|TRBJ2-7|TRBD1|TRBV18
CASSQTGGNEQYF
TGTGCCAGCTCACAAACAGGGGGCAACGAGCAGTACTTC